This T cell receptor beta chain was profiled in a study of CD8 T cells in ankylosing spondylitis. The CDR3 contains 13 residues. V shed 4 bases and J shed 5 bases, with 9 bases lying between them. Germline CDR1 and CDR2: SGHKS and YYEKEE (reference sequence). This clonotype was counted between two and nine times. What it binds is unknown. One entry per CDR3 protein, called by TCRdb with MiXCR from the 5' RACE reads. Of roughly 120,000 distinct CDR3 sequences in the sample, roughly an eighth were seen once. Findings and caveats of the study: There were earlier reports of some motif variants in reactive arthritis synovial fluid and blood. About 8 highly homologous variants made up a TCR beta motif, and this motif appeared characteristic of ankylosing spondylitis blood. CD8+ cells made up the disease-linked clones, which were relatively rare in peripheral blood.

This sequence was found in a female donor with ankylosing spondylitis or in good health (not recorded which). The sequencing sample was made of blood, either unsorted or a sorted T cell fraction (not recorded which). The chain uses TRBV5-5 and TRBJ2-2; tentatively, D is TRBD1 (5 bases). CDR3 residues: CASSLRVTGELFF. The CDR3 DNA reads as TGTGCCAGCAGCCTCAGGGTTACCGGGGAGCTGTTTTTT.